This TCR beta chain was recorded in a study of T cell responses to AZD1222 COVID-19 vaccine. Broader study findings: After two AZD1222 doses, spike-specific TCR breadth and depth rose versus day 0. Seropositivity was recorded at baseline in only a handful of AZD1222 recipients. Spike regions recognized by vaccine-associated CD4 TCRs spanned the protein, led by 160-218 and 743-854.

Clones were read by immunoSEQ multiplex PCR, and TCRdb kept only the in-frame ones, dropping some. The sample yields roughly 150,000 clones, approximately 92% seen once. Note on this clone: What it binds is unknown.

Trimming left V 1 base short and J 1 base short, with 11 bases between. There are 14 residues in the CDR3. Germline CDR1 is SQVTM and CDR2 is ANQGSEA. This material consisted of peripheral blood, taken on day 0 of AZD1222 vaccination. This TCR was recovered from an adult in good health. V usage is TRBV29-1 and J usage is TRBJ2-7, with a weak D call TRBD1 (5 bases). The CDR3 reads CSVEVGARSYEQYF. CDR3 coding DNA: TGCAGCGTTGAAGTTGGGGCCAGGTCCTACGAGCAGTACTTC.